This T cell receptor (beta chain) derives from a study of T-cell reconstitution after alpha-beta-depleted transplantation in children. Preparation of the TCRbeta library involved a method that used unique molecular identifiers. TCRdb re-analysed the PCR reads in MiXCR, keeping a single row per CDR3 protein. Found here are 500,000 or so distinct CDR3 sequences, about 33% of them singletons; the top ten hold 2% to 3%. The CDR3 length is 14 residues. With 6 bases clipped from V and 9 bases from J, the junction kept 9 bases outside the gene matches. This clonotype was observed a single time. The specimen comprised PBMCs from the stem cell graft donor, sampled from the stem cell graft. This clonotype originated in a human donor who donated a stem cell graft to a child with aplastic anemia. This chain joins TRBV12-3 or TRBV12-4 and TRBJ2-1; 9 nucleotides match TRBD2. The CDR3 DNA follows: TGTGCCAGCAGGCAGGGACTAGCAGAGACTGAGCAGTTCTTC. Its protein is CASRQGLAETEQFF.